These T cell receptor beta chains were read from a single sample in a study of T cells in localized non-small cell lung cancer. Profiling relied on immunoSEQ multiplex PCR, and the TCRdb table lists in-frame clones only, not all of them. The table includes fewer than 25,000 clones, approximately 88% detected once. The sample consisted of peripheral blood, taken before any cancer treatment. The receptors were gathered from a male donor aged 60 or over with stage I lung adenocarcinoma. CDR3s include the opening cysteine and the closing phenylalanine or tryptophan. Only part of the rows carry a size: once, few, many, or a class if the clone is expanded.

v_call	clone_size	j_call	cdr3_aa
TRBV5-1	-	TRBJ2-1	CASNLGLAANEQFF
TRBV21-1	-	TRBJ1-4	CASSKVTGTILVATNEKLFF
TRBV9	-	TRBJ2-7	CASSVDLQTGNEQYF
TRBV19	-	TRBJ1-5	CASNRQGSNQPQHF
TRBV28	-	TRBJ1-1	CASRQGAITEAFF
TRBV5-4	-	TRBJ1-1	CASRGDQGLTEAFF
TRBV25-1	-	TRBJ1-5	CASSEGTGVPNQPQHF
TRBV6-6	-	-	CASSSRQNEQYF
TRBV7-3	-	TRBJ2-2	CASSRSGGPGELFF
TRBV5-1	-	TRBJ1-1	CASSLKTGGEAFF
TRBV2	-	TRBJ2-6	CASSEGRPSGANVLTF
TRBV5-1	-	TRBJ2-1	CASSLNQGSSSYNEQFF
TRBV5-6	-	TRBJ2-5	CASSLQGLSGETQYF
TRBV27	-	TRBJ1-1	CASGNRGENTEAFF
TRBV5-6	-	TRBJ1-1	CASSLQDTEAFF
TRBV15	-	TRBJ2-1	CATSRFKRDEQFF
TRBV4-2	-	TRBJ1-3	CASSQDWAVSGNTIYF
TRBV4-3	few	TRBJ1-2	CASSQDTSNYGYTF
TRBV6-1	-	TRBJ2-1	CASNSPGLANNEQFF
TRBV5-5	-	TRBJ1-4	CASSLTPDTERLLFF
TRBV10-3	-	TRBJ1-2	CAIKGASDGYTF
TRBV6-5	-	TRBJ1-1	CASSYDSGQTEAFF
TRBV18	-	TRBJ1-1	CASSLTEYTEAFF
TRBV6-4	-	TRBJ2-7	CASSQDRGSDEQYF
TRBV6-6	-	TRBJ2-7	CASSPPPGSGSREQYF
TRBV29-1	-	TRBJ2-5	CSADSGGRETQYF
TRBV19	few	TRBJ2-5	CASMKKGGQETQYF
TRBV11-3	-	TRBJ2-1	CASSQDGASVGEQFF
TRBV19	-	TRBJ1-1	CASSPSTVTEAFF
TRBV29-1	-	TRBJ2-1	CSVEGSRNILSEQFF
TRBV27	-	TRBJ2-1	CASRPPPSGERNEQFF
TRBV27	-	TRBJ1-6	CASSSRTASRPLHF
TRBV7-3	-	TRBJ2-2	CASSFPSGGLLGELFF
TRBV7-6	-	TRBJ1-1	CASSPRGSTEAFF
TRBV12-2	-	TRBJ2-7	CASRSGGQGAFAEREQYF
TRBV6-5	-	TRBJ2-7	CASRAREVPYEQYF
TRBV5-6	once	TRBJ1-2	CASSLAGQGNYGYTF
TRBV6-6	-	TRBJ1-2	CATTFGDRGGYTF
TRBV6-5	-	TRBJ1-1	CASSYAQGAEAFF
TRBV5-4	-	TRBJ2-7	CASSLGGTGTYEQYF
TRBV27	once	TRBJ2-7	CASGWASSYEQYF
TRBV5-6	few	TRBJ1-1	CASSLEGQDNTEAFF
TRBV10-3	once	TRBJ2-7	CAISRPGSYEQYF
TRBV6-5	once	TRBJ2-3	CASSYSGGVGDTQYF
TRBV2	-	TRBJ1-2	CASRGAEGYTF
TRBV28	-	TRBJ1-1	CASITAQGNTEAFF
TRBV9	-	TRBJ2-6	CASSAIVGSGANVLTF
TRBV5-5	-	TRBJ2-5	CASSFSVGGLGETQYF
TRBV14	-	TRBJ1-1	CASSQGSTGTEAFF
TRBV30	-	TRBJ2-1	CAWTGLAGYNEQFF
TRBV29-1	-	TRBJ2-7	CSVARVASSYEQYF
TRBV5-5	-	TRBJ1-2	CASSSNSGVLGGYTF
TRBV2	-	TRBJ1-2	CASSEQPYGYTF
TRBV7-2	-	TRBJ2-1	CASSIFSGGRDEQFF
TRBV9	-	TRBJ2-3	CASSVMGADTQYF